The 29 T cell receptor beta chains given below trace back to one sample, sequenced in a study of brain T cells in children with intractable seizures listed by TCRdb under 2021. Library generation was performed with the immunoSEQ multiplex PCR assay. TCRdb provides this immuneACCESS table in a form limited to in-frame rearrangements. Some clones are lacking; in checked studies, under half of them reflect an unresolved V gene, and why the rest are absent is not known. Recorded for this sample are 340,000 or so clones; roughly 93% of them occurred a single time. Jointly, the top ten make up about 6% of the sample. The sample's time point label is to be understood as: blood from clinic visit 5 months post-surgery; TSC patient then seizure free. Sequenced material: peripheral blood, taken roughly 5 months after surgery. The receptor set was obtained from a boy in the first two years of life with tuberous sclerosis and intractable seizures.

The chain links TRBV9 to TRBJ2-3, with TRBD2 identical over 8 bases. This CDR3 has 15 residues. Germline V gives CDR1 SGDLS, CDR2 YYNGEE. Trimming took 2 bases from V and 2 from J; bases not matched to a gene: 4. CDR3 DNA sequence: TGTGCCAGCAGCGTTTTAGCGGGATTCACAGATACGCAGTATTTT. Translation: CASSVLAGFTDTQYF.

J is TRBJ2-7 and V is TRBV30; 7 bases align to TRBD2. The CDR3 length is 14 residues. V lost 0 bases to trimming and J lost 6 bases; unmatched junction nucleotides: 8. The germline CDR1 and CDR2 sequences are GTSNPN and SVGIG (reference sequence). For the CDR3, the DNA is TGTGCCTGGAGTGTGGGGGGAGGGCCGGGCGAGCAGTACTTC. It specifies CAWSVGGGPGEQYF.

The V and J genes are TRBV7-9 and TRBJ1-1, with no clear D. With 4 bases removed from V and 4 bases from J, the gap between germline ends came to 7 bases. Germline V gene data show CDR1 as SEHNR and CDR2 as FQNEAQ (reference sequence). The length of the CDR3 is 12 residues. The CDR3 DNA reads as TGTGCCAGCAGCTCACCGGGCACTGAAGCTTTCTTT. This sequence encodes CASSSPGTEAFF.

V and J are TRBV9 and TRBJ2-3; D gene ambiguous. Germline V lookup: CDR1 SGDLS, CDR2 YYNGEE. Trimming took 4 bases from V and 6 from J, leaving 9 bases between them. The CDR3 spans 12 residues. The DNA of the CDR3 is TGTGCCAGCAGCTTACCATCGGATACGCAGTATTTT. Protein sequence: CASSLPSDTQYF.

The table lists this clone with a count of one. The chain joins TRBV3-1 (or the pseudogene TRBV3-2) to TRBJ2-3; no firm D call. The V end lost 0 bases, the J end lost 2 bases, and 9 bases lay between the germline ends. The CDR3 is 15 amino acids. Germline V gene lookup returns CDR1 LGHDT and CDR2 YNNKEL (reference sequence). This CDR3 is CASSQDIIDTDTQYF. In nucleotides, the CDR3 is TGTGCCAGCAGCCAAGATATAATAGACACAGATACGCAGTATTTT.

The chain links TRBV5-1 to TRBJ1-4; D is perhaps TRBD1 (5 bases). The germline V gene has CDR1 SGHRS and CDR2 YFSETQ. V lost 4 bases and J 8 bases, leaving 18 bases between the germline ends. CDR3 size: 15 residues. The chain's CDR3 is CASSPGPLEIEKLFF. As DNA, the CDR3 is TGCGCCAGCAGCCCGGGACCTCTGGAGATAGAAAAACTGTTTTTT.

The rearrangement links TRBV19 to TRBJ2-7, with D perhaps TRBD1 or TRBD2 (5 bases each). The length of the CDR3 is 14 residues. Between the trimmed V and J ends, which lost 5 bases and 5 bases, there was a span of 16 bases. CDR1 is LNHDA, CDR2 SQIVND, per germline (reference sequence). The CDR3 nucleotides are TGTGCCAGTAGTCCGGGACCGGTGGGGAACGAGCAGTACTTC. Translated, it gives CASSPGPVGNEQYF.

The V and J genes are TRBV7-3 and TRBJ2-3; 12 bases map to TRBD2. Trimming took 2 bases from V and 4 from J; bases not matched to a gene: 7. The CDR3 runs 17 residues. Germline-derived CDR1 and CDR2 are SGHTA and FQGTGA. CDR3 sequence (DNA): TGTGCCAGCAGCTTATACGGGCTAGCGGGAGGGGCAGATACGCAGTATTTT. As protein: CASSLYGLAGGADTQYF.

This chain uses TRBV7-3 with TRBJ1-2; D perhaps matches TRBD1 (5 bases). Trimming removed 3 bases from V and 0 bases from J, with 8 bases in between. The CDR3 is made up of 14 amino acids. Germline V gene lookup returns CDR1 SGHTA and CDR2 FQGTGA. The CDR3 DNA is TGTGCCAGCAGCTTCGACAGCTCTAACTATGGCTACACCTTC. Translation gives CASSFDSSNYGYTF.

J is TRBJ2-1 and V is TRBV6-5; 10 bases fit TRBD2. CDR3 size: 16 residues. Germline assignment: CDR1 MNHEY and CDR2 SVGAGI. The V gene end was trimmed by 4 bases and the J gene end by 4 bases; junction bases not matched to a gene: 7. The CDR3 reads CASSFPSSGGYNEQFF. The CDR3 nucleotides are TGTGCCAGCAGTTTCCCCTCTAGCGGGGGTTACAATGAGCAGTTCTTC.

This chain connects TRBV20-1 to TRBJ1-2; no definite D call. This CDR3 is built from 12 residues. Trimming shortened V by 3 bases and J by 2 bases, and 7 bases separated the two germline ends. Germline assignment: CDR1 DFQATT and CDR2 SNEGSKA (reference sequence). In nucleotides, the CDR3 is TGCAGTGCTAGTCCTTCAAACTATGGCTACACCTTC. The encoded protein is CSASPSNYGYTF.

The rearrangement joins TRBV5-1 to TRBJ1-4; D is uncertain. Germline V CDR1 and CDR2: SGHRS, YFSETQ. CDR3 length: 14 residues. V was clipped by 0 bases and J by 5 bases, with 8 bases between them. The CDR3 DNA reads TGCGCCAGCAGCTTGGGCTATCAAAATGAAAAACTGTTTTTT. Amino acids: CASSLGYQNEKLFF.

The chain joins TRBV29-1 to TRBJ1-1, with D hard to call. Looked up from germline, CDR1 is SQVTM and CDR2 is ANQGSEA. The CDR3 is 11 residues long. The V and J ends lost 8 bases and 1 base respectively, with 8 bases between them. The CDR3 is CSPWWNTEAFF. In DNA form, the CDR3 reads TGCAGCCCATGGTGGAACACTGAAGCTTTCTTT.

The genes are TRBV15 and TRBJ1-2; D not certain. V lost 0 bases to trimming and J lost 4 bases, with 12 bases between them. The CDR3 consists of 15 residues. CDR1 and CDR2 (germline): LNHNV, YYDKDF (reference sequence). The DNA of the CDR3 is TGTGCCACCAGCAGAGATTTGGCCAGTATCTATGGCTACACCTTC. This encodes CATSRDLASIYGYTF.

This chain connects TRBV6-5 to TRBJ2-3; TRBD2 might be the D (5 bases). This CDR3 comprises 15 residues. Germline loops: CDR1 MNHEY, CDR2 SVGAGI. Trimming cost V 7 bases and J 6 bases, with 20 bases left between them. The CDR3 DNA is TGTGCCAGCACAGCGGTCCTATCCAGGTCGGATACGCAGTATTTT. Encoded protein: CASTAVLSRSDTQYF.

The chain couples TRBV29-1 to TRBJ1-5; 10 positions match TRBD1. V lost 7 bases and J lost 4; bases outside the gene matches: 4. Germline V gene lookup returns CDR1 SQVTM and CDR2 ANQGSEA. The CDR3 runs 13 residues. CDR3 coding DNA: TGCAGCGCATGGACAGGGGGTAATCAGCCCCAGCATTTT. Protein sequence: CSAWTGGNQPQHF.

The CDR3 region is CACLWTGPRPDTQYF. DNA of the CDR3: TGTGCCTGTTTATGGACAGGCCCAAGGCCAGATACGCAGTATTTT. The chain is built from TRBV2 and TRBJ2-3; 7 bases fit TRBD1. Trimming at V came to 11 bases and at J to 4 bases, leaving 15 bases not matched to a gene. The CDR3 is made up of 15 amino acids. Germline assignment: CDR1 SNHLY and CDR2 FYNNEI.

The DNA for the CDR3 is TGTGCCAGCAGCGAGGGCGGGGGGGCCTACAATGAGCAGTTCTTC. Its protein is CASSEGGGAYNEQFF. This chain joins TRBV14 and TRBJ2-1; TRBD2 agrees at 9 bases. This CDR3 has 15 amino acids. The V segment lost 5 bases and the J segment 2 bases; nucleotides outside the gene matches: 4. Germline loops: CDR1 SGHDN, CDR2 FVKESK.

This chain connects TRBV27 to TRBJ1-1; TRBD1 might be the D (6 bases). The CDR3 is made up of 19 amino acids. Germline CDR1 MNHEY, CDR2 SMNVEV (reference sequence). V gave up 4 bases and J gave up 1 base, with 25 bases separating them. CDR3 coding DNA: TGTGCCAGCAGTTATCCCTCGCCCGGAGCAGGGGCAAGGAACACTGAAGCTTTCTTT. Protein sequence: CASSYPSPGAGARNTEAFF.

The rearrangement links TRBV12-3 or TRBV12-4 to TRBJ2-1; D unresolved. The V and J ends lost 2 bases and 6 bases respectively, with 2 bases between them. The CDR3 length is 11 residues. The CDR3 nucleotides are TGTGCCAGCAGTTTACTCAATGAGCAGTTCTTC. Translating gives CASSLLNEQFF.

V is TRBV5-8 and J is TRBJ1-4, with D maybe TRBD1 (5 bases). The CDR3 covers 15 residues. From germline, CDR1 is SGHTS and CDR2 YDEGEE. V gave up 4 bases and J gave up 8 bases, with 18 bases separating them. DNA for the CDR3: TGTGCCAGCAGCCCCGGCCGGGTCAGACAGGAAAAACTGTTTTTT. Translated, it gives CASSPGRVRQEKLFF.

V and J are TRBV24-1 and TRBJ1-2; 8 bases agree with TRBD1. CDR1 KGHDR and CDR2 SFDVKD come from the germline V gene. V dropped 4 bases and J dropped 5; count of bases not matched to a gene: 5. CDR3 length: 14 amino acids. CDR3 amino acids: CATSEGTGGYGYTF. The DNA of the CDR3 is TGTGCCACCAGTGAGGGGACAGGTGGATATGGCTACACCTTC.

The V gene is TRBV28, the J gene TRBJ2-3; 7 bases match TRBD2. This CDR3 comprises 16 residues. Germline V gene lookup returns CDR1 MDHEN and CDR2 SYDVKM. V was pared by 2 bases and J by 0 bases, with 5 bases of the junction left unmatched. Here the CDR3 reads CASSLVGLTSTDTQYF. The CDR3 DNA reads TGTGCCAGCAGTTTAGTGGGACTAACTAGCACAGATACGCAGTATTTT.

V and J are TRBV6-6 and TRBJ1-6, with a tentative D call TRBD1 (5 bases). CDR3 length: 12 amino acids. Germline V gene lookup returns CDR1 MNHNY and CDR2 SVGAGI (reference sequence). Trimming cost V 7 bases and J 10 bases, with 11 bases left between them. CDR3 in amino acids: CASTRGDSPLHF. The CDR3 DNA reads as TGTGCCAGCACAAGGGGAGACTCACCCCTCCACTTT.

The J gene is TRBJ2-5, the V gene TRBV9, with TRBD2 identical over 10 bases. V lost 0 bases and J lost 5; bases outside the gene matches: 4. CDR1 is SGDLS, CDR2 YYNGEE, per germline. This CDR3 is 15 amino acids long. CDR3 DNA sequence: TGTGCCAGCAGCGTAGCTAGCGGGAGAGCTGAGACCCAGTACTTC. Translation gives CASSVASGRAETQYF.

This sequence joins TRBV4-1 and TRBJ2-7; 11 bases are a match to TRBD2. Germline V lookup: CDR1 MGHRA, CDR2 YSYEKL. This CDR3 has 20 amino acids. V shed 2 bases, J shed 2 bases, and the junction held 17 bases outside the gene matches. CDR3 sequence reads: CASSQTRETASGGKTYEQYF. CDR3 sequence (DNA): TGCGCCAGCAGCCAAACTCGAGAAACGGCTAGCGGGGGGAAAACCTACGAGCAGTACTTC.

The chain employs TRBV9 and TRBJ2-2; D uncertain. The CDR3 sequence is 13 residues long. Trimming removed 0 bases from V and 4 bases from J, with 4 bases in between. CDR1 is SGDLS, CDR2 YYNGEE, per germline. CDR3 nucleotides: TGTGCCAGCAGCGTAGGTAGCACCGGGGAGCTGTTTTTT. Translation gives CASSVGSTGELFF.

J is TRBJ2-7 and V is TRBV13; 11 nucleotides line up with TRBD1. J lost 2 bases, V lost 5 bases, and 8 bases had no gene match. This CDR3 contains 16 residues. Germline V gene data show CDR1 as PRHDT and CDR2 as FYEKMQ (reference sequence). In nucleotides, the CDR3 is TGTGCCAGCAGCGCCCCGGGACAGGGGGTCCCCTACGAGCAGTACTTC. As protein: CASSAPGQGVPYEQYF. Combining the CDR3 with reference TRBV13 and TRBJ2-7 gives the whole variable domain AAGVIQSPRHLIKEKRETATLKCYPIPRHDTVYWYQQGPGQDPQFLISFYEKMQSDKGSIPDRFSAQQFSDYHSELNMSSLELGDSALYFCASSAPGQGVPYEQYFGPGTRLTVT.

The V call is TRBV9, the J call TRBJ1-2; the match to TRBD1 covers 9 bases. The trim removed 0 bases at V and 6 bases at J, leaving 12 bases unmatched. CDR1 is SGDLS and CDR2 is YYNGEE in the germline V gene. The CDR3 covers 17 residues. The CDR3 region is CASSVDPLEGQGNGYTF. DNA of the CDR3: TGTGCCAGCAGCGTAGACCCTTTGGAGGGACAGGGTAATGGCTACACCTTC. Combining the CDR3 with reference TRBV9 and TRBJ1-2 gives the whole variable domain DSGVTQTPKHLITATGQRVTLRCSPRSGDLSVYWYQQSLDQGLQFLIQYYNGEERAKGNILERFSAQQFPDLHSELNLSSLELGDSALYFCASSVDPLEGQGNGYTFGSGTRLTVV.